This TCR beta chain was recorded in a study of T cell responses to AZD1222 COVID-19 vaccine. In the study overall: Pooling of second doses given at about 4 or about 12 weeks was done.

General observations from the study: Two AZD1222 doses significantly raised spike-specific TCR breadth and depth over controls. Spike-wide vaccine-associated CD4 TCRs dominated at 160-218 and 743-854.

This clone was seen more than once but under ten times. Its antigen is undetermined. Using immunoSEQ multiplex PCR, the repertoire was profiled, and TCRdb retains in-frame clones only, with some absent. The repertoire holds approximately 80,000 clones, with about 87% as singletons. Trimming removed 1 base from V and 0 bases from J, with 7 bases in between. CDR3 length: 15 residues. Germline-derived CDR1 and CDR2 are SGHTA and FQGNSA. This receptor was taken from an adult in good health. The chain is built from TRBV7-2 and TRBJ1-3; possibly TRBD1 for D (5 bases). The specimen comprised peripheral blood, sampled on day 0 of AZD1222 vaccination. The DNA of the CDR3 is TGTGCCAGCAGCTTAGGGGGGAGCTCTGGAAACACCATATATTTT. Translating gives CASSLGGSSGNTIYF. The whole variable domain, filled in from reference TRBV7-2 and TRBJ1-3, reads GAGVSQSPSNKVTEKGKDVELRCDPISGHTALYWYRQSLGQGLEFLIYFQGNSAPDKSGLPSDRFSAERTGGSVSTLTIQRTQQEDSAVYLCASSLGGSSGNTIYFGEGSWLTVV.